These 5 T cell receptor beta chains were all obtained from the same sample, sequenced in a study of tumor-infiltrating lymphocytes in oesophageal squamous cell carcinoma. TCRdb re-called the PCR reads with MiXCR, one entry per CDR3 protein. The table lists under 15,000 distinct CDR3 sequences, 55% to 65% of them singletons. Specimen: esophageal tumor tissue. All receptors come from a female donor with esophageal squamous cell carcinoma.

This clonotype was counted between two and nine times. The J gene is TRBJ2-3, the V gene TRBV7-3, with 12 positions matching TRBD2. The V gene end was trimmed by 4 bases and the J gene end by 3 bases; junction bases not matched to a gene: 8. CDR1 is SGHTA, CDR2 FQGTGA, per germline. There are 17 residues in the CDR3. The CDR3 nucleotides read TGTGCCAGCAGCTCCCTGACTAGCGGGAGTAGGACAGATACGCAGTATTTT. Its protein product is CASSSLTSGSRTDTQYF.

This sequence joins TRBV7-2 and TRBJ2-5; 10 bases are shared with TRBD2. Germline CDR1 and CDR2: SGHTA and FQGNSA. Trimming removed 2 bases from V and 11 bases from J; junction bases left unmatched: 8. This CDR3 has 14 residues. CDR3 coding DNA: TGTGCCAGCAGCTTACTAGCGGGAGTGGGTGAGCAGTACTTC. This codes for CASSLLAGVGEQYF.

The rearrangement joins TRBV12-3 or TRBV12-4 to TRBJ1-1; D not certain. V was cut by 3 bases and J by 6 bases, with 14 bases left in between. The CDR3 runs to 14 residues. In nucleotides, the CDR3 is TGTGCCAGCAGTTTCTTGTCTACGCTCTCTGAAGCTTTCTTT. It codes for CASSFLSTLSEAFF.

The chain joins TRBV6-8 to TRBJ2-7; 9 bases agree with TRBD1. The DNA end is a closer match to TRBJ1-2, so the J assignment may be wrong. The germline V gene encodes CDR1 MNHGY and CDR2 SAAAGT. The CDR3 contains 13 residues. CDR3 protein: CASRGQGDYGYTF. The CDR3 nucleotides are TGTGCCAGCAGGGGACAGGGCGACTATGGCTACACCTTC.

This clonotype was observed a handful of times. This sequence may be a read error, since a much larger clone differs from it by one base. The rearrangement joins TRBV7-2 to TRBJ2-7; TRBD2 matches at 10 bases. The CDR3 has 15 residues. With 5 bases clipped from V and 7 bases from J, the junction kept 11 bases outside the gene matches. CDR1 and CDR2 from the germline V gene are SGHTA and FQGNSA. CDR3 nucleotides: TGTGCCAGCAGCGTCACTAGCGGGGTTAACAATGAGCAGTACTTC. This gives the protein CASSVTSGVNNEQYF.